This T cell receptor (beta chain) was recorded in a study of T cell repertoires in ileal Crohn's disease. Time point: neoterminal ileum biopsy at postoperative endoscopy, about 6 months after surgery. Adults with ileal or ileocolonic Crohn's disease and an indication for resection were eligible. The protocol was immunoSEQ multiplex PCR, while the TCRdb copy is restricted to in-frame clones and leaves out a portion. The repertoire holds 55,000 to 65,000 clones, with about 89% as singletons. The CDR3 has 15 residues. Germline values: CDR1 ENHRY, CDR2 SYGVKD. Trimming cost V 6 bases and J 0 bases; bases outside gene matches: 4.

The TCR sequence derives from an adult with Crohn's disease. The V call is TRBV10-3, the J call TRBJ1-3, with 8 bases identical to TRBD1. Input material: ileal tissue. The CDR3 DNA reads TGTGCCATCAGGGGGACAGGATTCTCTGGAAACACCATATATTTT. Its protein product is CAIRGTGFSGNTIYF.